Following are 27 T cell receptor beta chains from one sample sequenced in a study of blood T cells in healthy people across ages. A sample-barcoded 5' primer and a J-beta primer mix were used in a second PCR of about 7 to 12 cycles. TCRdb itself ran the 5' RACE reads through MiXCR, one entry per CDR3 protein. Altogether hundreds of thousands of distinct CDR3 sequences are present, 45% to 50% being singletons, with the ten largest covering around a third. Sequenced input: blood. Receptor source: a woman aged 55-75 years in good health.

The chain uses TRBV29-1 and TRBJ1-1; TRBD1 matches 7 bases. The CDR3 is made up of 13 amino acids. Germline lookup yields CDR1 SQVTM and CDR2 ANQGSEA. V dropped 5 bases and J dropped 0; count of bases not matched to a gene: 3. The CDR3 nucleotides are TGCAGCGTTTCCCAGGGGGTGAACACTGAAGCTTTCTTT. Amino acid sequence: CSVSQGVNTEAFF.

The V gene is TRBV4-1, the J gene TRBJ2-1; D perhaps matches TRBD1 (6 bases). There are 17 residues in the CDR3. Germline CDR1 reads MGHRA; CDR2 reads YSYEKL. V lost 2 bases and J 5 bases, leaving 19 bases between the germline ends. CDR3 sequence (DNA): TGCGCCAGCAGCCAATCACAGGGAAAGGGAAGAAACAATGAGCAGTTCTTC. This codes for CASSQSQGKGRNNEQFF.

This clonotype is a singleton in its sample. The chain links TRBV28 to TRBJ2-2; possibly TRBD1 or TRBD2 for D (5 bases each). This CDR3 spans 15 amino acids. Trimming cost V 7 bases and J 4 bases, with 16 bases left between them. In germline, CDR1 is MDHEN, CDR2 SYDVKM. The CDR3 DNA follows: TGTGCCAGCACCCAATTCGGGGCCAGCACCGGGGAGCTGTTTTTT. Its protein is CASTQFGASTGELFF.

The chain couples TRBV4-2 to TRBJ2-7; 8 nucleotides agree with TRBD1. V shed 4 bases, J shed 5 bases, and the junction held 10 bases outside the gene matches. Per germline, CDR1 LGHNA and CDR2 YNFKEQ. The CDR3 runs 15 residues. CDR3 protein: CASSPSDRVKDEQYF. The CDR3 DNA is TGTGCCAGCAGCCCCTCGGACAGGGTCAAAGACGAGCAGTACTTC.

This clonotype showed up many times. The rearrangement uses TRBV12-3 or TRBV12-4 and TRBJ2-7; D is possibly TRBD1 (6 bases). The CDR3 has 13 amino acids. Trimming shortened V by 10 bases and J by 3 bases, and 16 bases separated the two germline ends. The DNA for the CDR3 is TGTGCCATCTCCCCTGGCAGGGGCTACGAGCAGTACTTC. Translated, it gives CAISPGRGYEQYF.

The chain uses TRBV13 and TRBJ2-7; 11 positions agree with TRBD1. Germline-derived CDR1 and CDR2 are PRHDT and FYEKMQ (reference sequence). The CDR3 extends over 16 amino acids. V trimming: 4 bases; J trimming: 4 bases; junction bases outside the gene matches: 9. The CDR3 loop reads CASSSQGDRGSYEQYF. The CDR3 DNA reads as TGTGCCAGCAGCTCACAGGGGGACAGGGGGTCATACGAGCAGTACTTC.

In its sample, this clonotype was seen a few times. The J gene is TRBJ1-1, the V gene TRBV29-1; D is ambiguous. V lost 7 bases and J 4 bases, leaving 19 bases between the germline ends. Germline CDR1 and CDR2: SQVTM and ANQGSEA. The CDR3 runs 14 residues. The CDR3 DNA sequence: TGCAGCGCCCAAAGCCGGGGTGTAGTCACTGAAGCTTTCTTT. This sequence encodes CSAQSRGVVTEAFF.

Concerning this clonotype itself: One base away lies a much larger clone, so this may be a sequencing read error. The CDR3 here is CASSRQENTEVFF. DNA of the CDR3: TGTGCCAGCAGCCGACAGGAAAACACTGAAGTTTTCTTT. The V gene is TRBV7-2, the J gene TRBJ1-1, with D possibly TRBD1 on 6 matching bases. This CDR3 has 13 residues. The germline V gene encodes CDR1 SGHTA and CDR2 FQGNSA.

This clonotype came up once. This chain joins TRBV2 and TRBJ2-1; D is ambiguous. V lost 5 bases and J 15 bases, leaving 17 bases between the germline ends. Germline V gene sequence: CDR1 SNHLY, CDR2 FYNNEI. This CDR3 has 12 amino acids. CDR3 coding DNA: TGTGCCAGCAGTACCTCCGGGCCCGTATCGTTCTTC. Protein sequence: CASSTSGPVSFF.

This clonotype was observed a few times. V gene TRBV29-1 combines with J gene TRBJ1-2, with a possible D match to TRBD1 (6 bases). The V end was cut by 6 bases, the J end by 4 bases, with 12 bases between. The CDR3 totals 12 residues. Germline CDR1 reads SQVTM; CDR2 reads ANQGSEA. In DNA form, the CDR3 reads TGCAGCGTAGAAAGGACAGTCTATGGCTACACCTTC. It yields the protein CSVERTVYGYTF.

Only a few counts were recorded for this clonotype. The rearrangement joins TRBV4-2 to TRBJ2-7; no clear D gene. The ends were cut back, 1 base at V and 4 bases at J, with 11 bases in the middle. Germline loops: CDR1 LGHNA, CDR2 YNFKEQ. The CDR3 totals 14 residues. The CDR3 region is CASSQVIQQYEQYF. CDR3 bases: TGTGCCAGCAGCCAAGTGATACAGCAGTACGAGCAGTACTTC.

This chain uses TRBV20-1 with TRBJ2-4; the D gene is possibly TRBD1 (5 bases). V shed 1 base and J shed 7 bases, with 11 bases lying between them. The CDR3 consists of 13 residues. CDR1 and CDR2 from the germline V gene are DFQATT and SNEGSKA (reference sequence). Here the CDR3 reads CSARVSGLNIQYF. CDR3 bases: TGCAGTGCTAGAGTATCAGGGTTGAACATTCAGTACTTC.

In this sample, this clonotype turned up a few times. CDR3 sequence: CASSLQPTGNQETQYF. CDR3 DNA sequence: TGTGCCAGCAGCTTACAACCGACAGGCAACCAAGAGACCCAGTACTTC. The chain employs TRBV7-2 and TRBJ2-5; a weak D match, TRBD1 (6 bases). Germline V CDR1 and CDR2: SGHTA, FQGNSA. V was shortened by 2 bases and J by 0 bases, with 13 bases between the two germline ends. The CDR3 loop spans 16 amino acids.

The J gene is TRBJ2-1, the V gene TRBV20-1, with D perhaps matching TRBD2 (6 bases). Germline lookup yields CDR1 DFQATT and CDR2 SNEGSKA (reference sequence). CDR3 length: 11 residues. The CDR3 DNA is TGCAGCGGGAGCAAAAGGAGTGAGCAGTTCTTC. Translating gives CSGSKRSEQFF.

The V gene is TRBV7-9, the J gene TRBJ1-1; D is unresolved. The CDR3 loop spans 16 amino acids. From germline, CDR1 is SEHNR and CDR2 FQNEAQ (reference sequence). The V gene lost 1 base and the J gene lost 2 bases, with 14 bases spanning the gap. Here the CDR3 reads CASSLGLPGFNTEAFF. The CDR3 bases are TGTGCCAGCAGCTTAGGACTACCGGGTTTTAACACTGAAGCTTTCTTT.

This chain connects TRBV11-1 to TRBJ1-2, with a tentative D call TRBD1 (6 bases). Germline CDR1 reads SGHAT; CDR2 reads FQDESV (reference sequence). V lost 5 bases and J lost 8, with 18 bases in between. The CDR3 consists of 14 residues. The CDR3 nucleotides read TGTGCCAGCAGCCAAGACAGGAAGGGTATGGGCTACACCTTC. It translates to CASSQDRKGMGYTF.

This clonotype was found a few times. The CDR3 bases are TGCAGTGCCATGAGCGGGGATACGCAGTATTTT. Encoded protein: CSAMSGDTQYF. The chain is built from TRBV20-1 and TRBJ2-3, with D tentatively TRBD2 (6 bases). The CDR3 contains 11 residues. The germline gives CDR1 DFQATT, CDR2 SNEGSKA (reference sequence). Trimming removed 6 bases at V and 6 bases at J, with 10 bases between.

V usage is TRBV12-3 or TRBV12-4 and J usage is TRBJ1-6; possible D gene TRBD1, 5 bases. The CDR3 is made up of 14 amino acids. V lost 6 bases and J lost 7, with 13 bases in between. CDR3 sequence (DNA): TGTGCCAGCAGCCGGGGCAGGGCAAATTCACCCCTCCACTTT. Amino acid sequence: CASSRGRANSPLHF.

This clonotype was recorded many times. The CDR3 spells CASSKRQGDLQETQYF. CDR3 sequence (DNA): TGTGCCAGCAGTAAGAGACAGGGGGATCTACAAGAGACCCAGTACTTC. The chain is built from TRBV27 and TRBJ2-5, with 9 bases aligning to TRBD1. Trimming removed 5 bases from V and 2 bases from J; junction bases left unmatched: 9. This CDR3 is built from 16 residues. Germline CDR1 is MNHEY and CDR2 is SMNVEV (reference sequence).

This clonotype was picked up a small number of times. The chain combines TRBV29-1 with TRBJ2-7; weak D call: TRBD1 (6 bases). CDR1 SQVTM and CDR2 ANQGSEA come from the germline V gene. Trimming removed 4 bases from V and 2 bases from J, with 9 bases in between. The CDR3 contains 12 residues. This chain's CDR3 is CSVGQETYEQYF. The DNA of the CDR3 is TGCAGCGTTGGACAGGAGACCTACGAGCAGTACTTC.

The chain's CDR3 is CASSQGVAGEGSSTDTQYF. The CDR3 bases are TGCGCCAGCAGCCAAGGTGTGGCGGGAGAGGGCTCTAGCACAGATACGCAGTATTTT. The chain employs TRBV4-3 and TRBJ2-3, with 7 nucleotides matching TRBD2. The J segment lost 0 bases and the V segment lost 1 base, leaving 13 bases of the junction unmatched. The germline V gene encodes CDR1 LGHNA and CDR2 YSLEER. This CDR3 is built from 19 residues.

The chain employs TRBV30 and TRBJ2-7, with D unresolved. The CDR3 has 11 residues. V was pared by 2 bases and J by 4 bases, with 6 bases between. The germline gives CDR1 GTSNPN, CDR2 SVGIG (reference sequence). This CDR3 reads CAWSSPYEQYF. CDR3 coding DNA: TGTGCCTGGAGTAGCCCTTACGAGCAGTACTTC.

For the CDR3, the DNA is TGTGCCAGCAGCTTAGATGTTCGATCAGATACGCAGTATTTT. It encodes CASSLDVRSDTQYF. The rearrangement links TRBV7-2 to TRBJ2-3; D is unclear. CDR3 length: 14 amino acids. V dropped 1 base and J dropped 4 bases, with 9 bases sitting between them. Germline loops: CDR1 SGHTA, CDR2 FQGNSA.

This clonotype has just one count. The rearrangement uses TRBV12-3 or TRBV12-4 and TRBJ2-7; no definite D call. The CDR3 contains 16 residues. The V end was cut by 6 bases, the J end by 2 bases, with 20 bases between. CDR3 in amino acids: CASSRDFGPNAYEQYF. The CDR3 DNA sequence: TGTGCCAGCAGCAGAGACTTCGGGCCGAACGCCTACGAGCAGTACTTC.

The rearrangement links TRBV28 to TRBJ2-1; 13 nucleotides align to TRBD2. Germline CDR1 is MDHEN and CDR2 is SYDVKM. CDR3 length equals 17 residues. V lost 4 bases, J lost 5 bases, and 8 bases stayed unmatched. In nucleotides, the CDR3 is TGTGCCAGCAGTTCATCCCTCGGGACTAGCGGGGACAATGAGCAGTTCTTC. Protein sequence: CASSSSLGTSGDNEQFF. The full variable domain, in which reference TRBV28 and TRBJ2-1 provide the parts outside the CDR3, is DVKVTQSSRYLVKRTGEKVFLECVQDMDHENMFWYRQDPGLGLRLIYFSYDVKMKEKGDIPEGYSVSREKKERFSLILESASTNQTSMYLCASSSSLGTSGDNEQFFGPGTRLTVL.

J is TRBJ2-1 and V is TRBV13, with unresolved D. Germline V CDR1 and CDR2: PRHDT, FYEKMQ (reference sequence). V lost 3 bases, J lost 8 bases, and 11 bases lay in between. This CDR3 comprises 13 residues. CDR3 in DNA: TGTGCCAGCAGCTTGGTTGTGCCTGATGAGCAGTTCTTC. Translated, it gives CASSLVVPDEQFF. The complete variable domain, with remaining parts taken from reference TRBV13 and TRBJ2-1, reads AAGVIQSPRHLIKEKRETATLKCYPIPRHDTVYWYQQGPGQDPQFLISFYEKMQSDKGSIPDRFSAQQFSDYHSELNMSSLELGDSALYFCASSLVVPDEQFFGPGTRLTVL.

The genes are TRBV9 and TRBJ1-2; 7 bases line up with TRBD1. CDR1 is SGDLS and CDR2 is YYNGEE in the germline V gene. The CDR3 runs 15 residues. V lost 0 bases, J lost 6 bases, and 8 bases stayed unmatched. CDR3 loop: CASSVGDSLGHGYTF. CDR3 coding DNA: TGTGCCAGCAGCGTAGGGGACAGCCTGGGCCATGGCTACACCTTC.